The 22 T cell receptor beta chains below were found in one sample sequenced in a study of vaccination effects on CD4 cells after COVID-19. These TCRs' antigens remain unknown. The protocol was immunoSEQ multiplex PCR, while the TCRdb copy is restricted to in-frame clones and leaves out a portion. Of about 73,000 clones listed, 60% to 75% are singletons. Before sequencing, viral peptide pools were used by the ViraFEST assay to expand antigen-specific CD4+ T cells. Upon completion of around 9 days in culture, CD4+ T cells were isolated. Nucleocapsid antibodies were negative in the vaccine recipients, who had never had SARS-CoV-2 infection. This specimen consisted of CD4+ T cells from PBMCs cultured with HCoV-NL63 spike peptides, obtained before COVID-19 vaccination. These receptors all come from a human donor who received a COVID-19 vaccine.

The V and J genes are TRBV7-3 and TRBJ2-1; TRBD1 is a possible D gene (6 bases). V shed 2 bases and J shed 10 bases, with 6 bases lying between them. This CDR3 is 11 amino acids long. Germline assignment: CDR1 SGHTA and CDR2 FQGTGA. The CDR3 sequence is CASSLGTEQFF. The CDR3 nucleotides are TGTGCCAGCAGCTTAGGGACAGAGCAGTTCTTC.

This chain uses TRBV10-2 with TRBJ2-7; 11 bases are a match to TRBD1. The CDR3 runs 12 residues. Germline CDR1 reads WSHSY; CDR2 reads SAAADI. The V and J ends lost 8 bases and 10 bases, in that order; junction bases with no gene match: 7. The CDR3 here is CASFPGQGEQYV. Here the CDR3 DNA reads TGCGCCAGCTTTCCGGGACAGGGGGAACAGTACGTC.

Here the CDR3 reads CASSTGLADYNEQFF. CDR3 sequence (DNA): TGTGCCAGCAGCACGGGACTAGCGGACTACAATGAGCAGTTCTTC. This chain uses TRBV5-4 with TRBJ2-1; 11 bases align to TRBD2. The CDR3 contains 15 residues. CDR1 and CDR2 (germline): SGHNT, YYREEE (reference sequence). J lost 3 bases, V lost 4 bases, and 3 bases had no gene match. The complete variable domain, with remaining parts taken from reference TRBV5-4 and TRBJ2-1, reads ETGVTQSPTHLIKTRGQQVTLRCSSQSGHNTVSWYQQALGQGPQFIFQYYREEENGRGNFPPRFSGLQFPNYSSELNVNALELDDSALYLCASSTGLADYNEQFFGPGTRLTVL.

The J gene is TRBJ1-6, the V gene TRBV3-1 (or the pseudogene TRBV3-2); tentatively, D is TRBD1 (6 bases). Deletions cut 0 bases from V and 14 bases from J, with 20 bases between. Germline CDR1 and CDR2: LGHDT and YNNKEL (reference sequence). The CDR3 consists of 16 residues. CDR3 bases: TGTGCCAGCAGCCAAGACAGGGGACGGTCAATGAAGGCCCTCCACTTT. It specifies CASSQDRGRSMKALHF.

This chain uses TRBV4-1 with TRBJ2-3; either TRBD1 or TRBD2 may supply D (6 bases each). This CDR3 spans 16 amino acids. V shed 1 base and J shed 1 base, with 12 bases lying between them. CDR1 MGHRA and CDR2 YSYEKL come from the germline V gene. For the CDR3, the DNA is TGCGCCAGCAGCCAAGTGGGGGGCAGGGGCACAGATACGCAGTATTTT. Its translation: CASSQVGGRGTDTQYF.

This chain links TRBV4-1 with TRBJ2-4; TRBD1 or TRBD2 may be the D gene (5 bases each). The CDR3 sequence is 15 residues long. Germline-derived CDR1 and CDR2 are MGHRA and YSYEKL. Trimming stripped 1 base from V and 0 bases from J, with 7 bases between. The CDR3 nucleotides are TGCGCCAGCAGCCAAGGGGGGTTAGCCAAAAACATTCAGTACTTC. This codes for CASSQGGLAKNIQYF.

V and J are TRBV6-5 and TRBJ1-1; D unresolved. The germline V and J ends were trimmed by 10 bases and 0 bases, with 12 bases remaining between them. CDR3 length equals 13 residues. CDR1 and CDR2 from the germline V gene are MNHEY and SVGAGI. For the CDR3, the DNA is TGTGCCACCGGGAGTCCCTTGAACACTGAAGCTTTCTTT. This encodes CATGSPLNTEAFF.

Only a few counts were recorded for this clone. The rearrangement uses TRBV30 and TRBJ1-2, with a weak D call TRBD1 (5 bases). V was cut by 1 base and J by 7 bases, with 16 bases left in between. The CDR3 is made up of 14 amino acids. CDR1 GTSNPN and CDR2 SVGIG come from the germline V gene (reference sequence). The CDR3 loop reads CAWSGETAQGGYTF. The DNA of the CDR3 is TGTGCCTGGAGTGGGGAAACGGCCCAGGGTGGCTACACCTTC.

V and J are TRBV19 and TRBJ2-3; D perhaps matches TRBD2 (5 bases). Germline assignment: CDR1 LNHDA and CDR2 SQIVND (reference sequence). The CDR3 has 13 residues. The V and J ends lost 5 bases and 6 bases respectively, with 12 bases between them. The chain's CDR3 is CASSPQRADTQYF. The CDR3 coding sequence is TGTGCCAGTAGTCCGCAGAGGGCCGATACGCAGTATTTT.

V gene TRBV10-3 combines with J gene TRBJ1-2; a possible D gene is TRBD1 (5 bases). Germline CDR1 and CDR2: ENHRY and SYGVKD. This CDR3 contains 15 residues. V was pared by 3 bases and J by 0 bases, with 11 bases between. CDR3: CAISDQGKTNYGYTF. The CDR3 nucleotides read TGTGCCATCAGTGACCAGGGTAAAACTAACTATGGCTACACCTTC.

This clone has only a few counts. The V call is TRBV29-1, the J call TRBJ1-4; 10 bases match TRBD1. This CDR3 region has 14 residues. The V gene end was trimmed by 6 bases and the J gene end by 3 bases; junction bases not matched to a gene: 4. CDR1 and CDR2 (germline): SQVTM, ANQGSEA. The DNA of the CDR3 is TGCAGCGTACCCGGGACAGGGGCTAATGAAAAACTGTTTTTT. This codes for CSVPGTGANEKLFF. The whole variable domain, filled in from reference TRBV29-1 and TRBJ1-4, reads SAVISQKPSRDICQRGTSLTIQCQVDSQVTMMFWYRQQPGQSLTLIATANQGSEATYESGFVIDKFPISRPNLTFSTLTVSNMSPEDSSIYLCSVPGTGANEKLFFGSGTQLSVL.

V usage is TRBV18 and J usage is TRBJ1-5; the match to TRBD1 covers 8 bases. J lost 11 bases, V lost 3 bases, and 12 bases had no gene match. CDR3 length: 15 residues. Per germline, CDR1 KGHSH and CDR2 LQKENI. The CDR3: CASSPGQGAFRSQHF. The CDR3 nucleotides are TGTGCCAGCTCACCGGGGCAGGGGGCTTTTCGGTCCCAGCATTTT.

CDR3 amino acids: CASTLTPKLTSPLHF. The CDR3 region has the DNA TGTGCCAGCACCTTAACCCCAAAGTTGACCTCACCCCTCCACTTT. V gene TRBV6-6 combines with J gene TRBJ1-6; D remains ambiguous. Trimming cost V 7 bases and J 10 bases, with 20 bases left between them. The CDR3 is 15 residues long. Germline values: CDR1 MNHNY, CDR2 SVGAGI (reference sequence).

The J gene is TRBJ1-6, the V gene TRBV6-5, with 8 bases that match TRBD1. Germline V gene sequence: CDR1 MNHEY, CDR2 SVGAGI. This CDR3 has 16 amino acids. The V and J ends lost 4 bases and 4 bases, in that order; junction bases with no gene match: 6. The CDR3 DNA is TGTGCCAGCAGTTCTAGGACAGGGAGTTATAATTCACCCCTCCACTTT. Amino acids: CASSSRTGSYNSPLHF.

This chain links TRBV5-1 with TRBJ2-2; 7 bases agree with TRBD1. The CDR3 has 16 residues. The V gene end was trimmed by 0 bases and the J gene end by 8 bases; junction bases not matched to a gene: 10. Germline assignment: CDR1 SGHRS and CDR2 YFSETQ. CDR3 sequence (DNA): TGCGCCAGCAGCTTGGCCCAGGGACAGCCCCGGGGGGAGCTGTTTTTT. This translates into CASSLAQGQPRGELFF.

The chain couples TRBV9 to TRBJ2-5; 9 bases map to TRBD2. CDR1 SGDLS and CDR2 YYNGEE come from the germline V gene. The CDR3 length is 15 residues. The trim removed 4 bases at V and 5 bases at J, leaving 9 bases unmatched. The CDR3 protein is CASSSRGTSSETQYF. CDR3 coding DNA: TGTGCCAGCAGCTCCCGGGGGACTAGCAGCGAGACCCAGTACTTC.

The chain recombines TRBV24-1 with TRBJ2-3; 7 bases agree with TRBD1. Germline V lookup: CDR1 KGHDR, CDR2 SFDVKD. The CDR3 sequence is 16 residues long. V dropped 4 bases and J dropped 2; count of bases not matched to a gene: 8. The CDR3 region has the DNA TGTGCCACCAGTGACCAGGACAGGCGAAACACAGATACGCAGTATTTT. This codes for CATSDQDRRNTDTQYF.

This sequence joins TRBV29-1 and TRBJ1-2, with D unclear. Germline-derived CDR1 and CDR2 are SQVTM and ANQGSEA. The V and J ends lost 8 bases and 8 bases respectively, with 12 bases between them. CDR3 size: 10 residues. CDR3 loop: CSRRTGGYTF. DNA of the CDR3: TGCAGCCGACGGACGGGAGGCTACACCTTC.

This rearrangement joins TRBV5-6 to TRBJ2-3, with TRBD2 matching 8 bases. V was clipped by 2 bases and J by 5 bases; unmatched bases: 7. The CDR3 contains 15 residues. CDR1 is SGHDT, CDR2 YYEEEE, per germline. CDR3 nucleotide sequence: TGTGCCAGCAGCTTACTAGCGGAGCCCGGAGATACGCAGTATTTT. It yields the protein CASSLLAEPGDTQYF.

The chain couples TRBV5-1 to TRBJ1-1; possible D gene TRBD1, 5 bases. This CDR3 has 13 residues. V gave up 4 bases and J gave up 5 bases, with 12 bases separating them. The V gene's germline CDR1 is SGHRS and CDR2 YFSETQ. The CDR3 DNA is TGCGCCAGCAGCATGGGTGGGGGAACTGAAGCTTTCTTT. Its protein product is CASSMGGGTEAFF.

This sequence joins TRBV28 and TRBJ2-3; D might be TRBD1 (5 bases). Germline CDR1 MDHEN, CDR2 SYDVKM. The CDR3 extends over 13 amino acids. The ends were cut back, 6 bases at V and 7 bases at J, with 14 bases in the middle. The CDR3: CASSSRQLHTQYF. The DNA of the CDR3 is TGTGCCAGCAGCTCCCGACAGCTTCATACGCAGTATTTT.

The chain employs TRBV24-1 and TRBJ1-3; D ambiguous. From germline, CDR1 is KGHDR and CDR2 SFDVKD. Between the trimmed V and J ends, which lost 6 bases and 0 bases, there was a span of 11 bases. The CDR3 is 15 residues long. The CDR3 DNA reads as TGTGCCACCAGTTCCGCGGGAACCTCTGGAAACACCATATATTTT. Residues: CATSSAGTSGNTIYF.